These 28 T cell receptor beta chains were sequenced from one sample in a study of blood T cell repertoires in COVID-19. The protocol was immunoSEQ multiplex PCR, while the TCRdb copy is restricted to in-frame clones and leaves out a portion. This repertoire shows tens of thousands of clones, approximately 80% found once; its top ten account for around 7%. The sequenced sample consisted of peripheral blood. The receptors come from a man aged 40-49 years with acute or convalescent COVID-19.

This chain connects TRBV11-1 to TRBJ1-3, with D perhaps matching TRBD1 (5 bases). CDR3 length equals 15 residues. Germline CDR1 SGHAT, CDR2 FQDESV (reference sequence). Trimming pared 4 bases from V and 2 bases from J, leaving 12 bases between. The CDR3 DNA is TGTGCCAGCAGCTCTGGGGCGGCTACTGGAAACACCATATATTTT. Its protein product is CASSSGAATGNTIYF.

The chain links TRBV5-4 to TRBJ2-1, with D maybe TRBD2 (6 bases). Deletions cut 0 bases from V and 1 base from J, with 14 bases between. Germline V gene lookup returns CDR1 SGHNT and CDR2 YYREEE (reference sequence). This CDR3 contains 17 residues. CDR3 protein: CASSLVGGGGSYNEQFF. Here the CDR3 DNA reads TGTGCCAGCAGCTTGGTCGGGGGTGGTGGGTCCTACAATGAGCAGTTCTTC. Together with reference TRBV5-4 and TRBJ2-1, the CDR3 gives the full variable domain: ETGVTQSPTHLIKTRGQQVTLRCSSQSGHNTVSWYQQALGQGPQFIFQYYREEENGRGNFPPRFSGLQFPNYSSELNVNALELDDSALYLCASSLVGGGGSYNEQFFGPGTRLTVL.

This clone was counted once. The V gene is TRBV10-3, the J gene TRBJ1-2, with 11 bases identical to TRBD1. The CDR3 spans 14 residues. Germline loops: CDR1 ENHRY, CDR2 SYGVKD. V trimming: 0 bases; J trimming: 8 bases; junction bases outside the gene matches: 2. The CDR3 sequence is CAISESDRGRGYTF. The CDR3 DNA reads as TGTGCCATCAGTGAGTCGGACAGGGGGCGAGGCTACACCTTC.

J is TRBJ1-1 and V is TRBV18, with 8 nucleotides matching TRBD1. The CDR3 loop spans 14 amino acids. J gave up 5 bases and V 5 bases, and 7 bases lay outside the gene matches. Germline values: CDR1 KGHSH, CDR2 LQKENI. The CDR3 loop reads CASSSKQGETEAFF. For the CDR3, the DNA is TGTGCCAGCTCATCGAAACAGGGGGAAACTGAAGCTTTCTTT.

This CDR3 is CASSSEGQAGKLFF. CDR3 in DNA: TGTGCCAGTTCATCTGAAGGACAGGCTGGAAAACTGTTTTTT. The chain couples TRBV19 to TRBJ1-4; 7 bases are a match to TRBD1. The CDR3 consists of 14 residues. The trim removed 8 bases at V and 10 bases at J, leaving 13 bases unmatched. Germline V gene data show CDR1 as LNHDA and CDR2 as SQIVND (reference sequence).

The chain recombines TRBV20-1 with TRBJ1-2; D remains unclear. This CDR3 is 14 amino acids long. V was pared by 3 bases and J by 0 bases, with 11 bases between. Per germline, CDR1 DFQATT and CDR2 SNEGSKA (reference sequence). The CDR3 DNA sequence: TGCAGTGCTAGTGAAAGGAGAGCTAACTATGGCTACACCTTC. Its translation is CSASERRANYGYTF.

This chain uses TRBV5-6 with TRBJ2-7; 8 bases are a match to TRBD1. Trimming took 6 bases from V and 2 from J; bases not matched to a gene: 10. The CDR3 is 15 amino acids. Per germline, CDR1 SGHDT and CDR2 YYEEEE. CDR3 in DNA: TGTGCCAGCACCTCTCGGTGGACAGGGACCTACGAGCAGTACTTC. It specifies CASTSRWTGTYEQYF.

The V gene is TRBV9, the J gene TRBJ1-2, with TRBD1 matching over 10 bases. The CDR3 consists of 14 residues. V trimming: 4 bases; J trimming: 7 bases; junction bases outside the gene matches: 7. In germline, CDR1 is SGDLS, CDR2 YYNGEE. CDR3 in amino acids: CASSTPTGGLGYTF. CDR3 nucleotide sequence: TGTGCCAGCAGCACCCCGACAGGGGGCCTTGGCTACACCTTC.

The chain uses TRBV6-4 and TRBJ1-1; D unresolved. CDR1 is MRHNA, CDR2 SNTAGT, per germline. Between the trimmed V and J ends, which lost 2 bases and 0 bases, there was a span of 4 bases. This CDR3 region has 13 residues. The CDR3 spells CASSDQMNTEAFF. CDR3 bases: TGTGCCAGCAGTGACCAGATGAACACTGAAGCTTTCTTT.

The chain joins TRBV30 to TRBJ2-2, with D maybe TRBD2 (5 bases). Trimming left V 0 bases short and J 7 bases short, with 12 bases between. The CDR3 spans 14 residues. Germline CDR1 is GTSNPN and CDR2 is SVGIG (reference sequence). The CDR3 sequence: CAWSVRVMDGELFF. CDR3 DNA: TGTGCCTGGAGTGTGAGGGTTATGGACGGGGAGCTGTTTTTT.

The table lists this clone with a few counts. The J gene is TRBJ1-5, the V gene TRBV2, with D unresolved. V lost 5 bases and J lost 0, with 11 bases in between. From germline, CDR1 is SNHLY and CDR2 FYNNEI. There are 15 residues in the CDR3. CDR3 amino acids: CASSQTGYSNQPQHF. The CDR3 nucleotides read TGTGCCAGCAGTCAGACGGGGTATAGCAATCAGCCCCAGCATTTT.

This clone was detected once. This rearrangement joins TRBV2 to TRBJ2-2; no reliable D call. V lost 7 bases, J lost 6 bases, and 15 bases lay in between. In germline, CDR1 is SNHLY, CDR2 FYNNEI. The length of the CDR3 is 14 residues. In DNA form, the CDR3 reads TGTGCCAGCATCCCTGGCTCTGTTCCCGGGGAGCTGTTTTTT. Translation gives CASIPGSVPGELFF.

CDR3 region: CASNQQRENTEAFF. CDR3 coding DNA: TGTGCCAGTAACCAACAGAGAGAAAACACTGAAGCTTTCTTT. The V gene is TRBV19, the J gene TRBJ1-1; D is ambiguous. Germline values: CDR1 LNHDA, CDR2 SQIVND (reference sequence). Trimming took off 7 bases at V and 2 bases at J, with 14 bases between the two ends. The CDR3 consists of 14 residues.

V usage is TRBV5-5 and J usage is TRBJ1-1, with D hard to call. Looked up from germline, CDR1 is SGHKS and CDR2 is YYEKEE (reference sequence). Trimming shortened V by 6 bases and J by 0 bases, and 15 bases separated the two germline ends. The CDR3 covers 15 residues. The chain's CDR3 is CASIPPTILNTEAFF. In nucleotides, the CDR3 is TGTGCCAGCATCCCGCCGACAATTTTGAACACTGAAGCTTTCTTT.

The rearrangement uses TRBV18 and TRBJ2-1; D is perhaps TRBD2 (5 bases). Trimming took off 2 bases at V and 2 bases at J, with 10 bases between the two ends. Germline loops: CDR1 KGHSH, CDR2 LQKENI. The CDR3 consists of 15 residues. The CDR3 protein is CASSPGLETYNEQFF. The CDR3 DNA is TGTGCCAGCTCACCAGGACTGGAAACCTACAATGAGCAGTTCTTC.

This chain links TRBV6-5 with TRBJ2-1; 10 positions match TRBD2. The germline gives CDR1 MNHEY, CDR2 SVGAGI. J was trimmed by 10 bases and V by 4 bases; bases with no gene match: 4. This CDR3 spans 13 amino acids. CDR3 bases: TGTGCCAGCAGTTTCCTACTAGCGGGGGAGCAGTTCTTC. Translating gives CASSFLLAGEQFF.

The chain links TRBV10-3 to TRBJ1-2; 8 nucleotides match TRBD1. CDR1 and CDR2 from the germline V gene are ENHRY and SYGVKD. J gave up 8 bases and V 7 bases, and 6 bases lay outside the gene matches. This CDR3 region has 12 residues. The DNA for the CDR3 is TGTGCCATCACTGGGACAGGTGTAGGCTACACCTTC. It is translated as CAITGTGVGYTF.

J is TRBJ2-2 and V is TRBV11-3; D is ambiguous. The CDR3 covers 12 residues. The V end lost 5 bases, the J end lost 6 bases, and 7 bases lay between the germline ends. CDR1 and CDR2 from the germline V gene are SGHNT and YENEEA. The CDR3 protein is CASSPSPGELFF. DNA of the CDR3: TGTGCCAGCAGCCCTAGTCCCGGGGAGCTGTTTTTT.

The gene calls are TRBV28 and TRBJ1-5, with TRBD1 as a possible D gene (6 bases). CDR1 and CDR2 (germline): MDHEN, SYDVKM. V lost 5 bases, J lost 6 bases, and 8 bases lay in between. The CDR3 has 12 amino acids. Here the CDR3 DNA reads TGTGCCAGCAGTATAGGGGGTCAGCCCCAGCATTTT. Its protein is CASSIGGQPQHF.

The chain carries TRBV27 and TRBJ2-1; tentatively, D is TRBD2 (6 bases). Per germline, CDR1 MNHEY and CDR2 SMNVEV (reference sequence). Between the trimmed V and J ends, which lost 5 bases and 3 bases, there was a span of 17 bases. The CDR3 spans 16 residues. Written as DNA, the CDR3 is TGTGCCAGCAGTCTCCACTTTAGCGGAGGCTACAATGAGCAGTTCTTC. Translation gives CASSLHFSGGYNEQFF.

The chain has TRBV29-1 and TRBJ1-3; possible D gene TRBD1, 5 bases. The CDR3 totals 12 residues. CDR1 and CDR2 from the germline V gene are SQVTM and ANQGSEA. The V end lost 4 bases, the J end lost 4 bases, and 8 bases lay between the germline ends. The CDR3 region is CSVVPGGNTIYF. CDR3 sequence (DNA): TGCAGCGTTGTACCAGGGGGAAACACCATATATTTT.

The genes are TRBV6-1 and TRBJ1-2; D is uncertain. Germline CDR1 reads MNHNS; CDR2 reads SASEGT. The CDR3 sequence is 16 residues long. Trimming removed 0 bases at V and 4 bases at J, with 15 bases between. CDR3 region: CASSEARRQQIYGYTF. The CDR3 DNA is TGTGCCAGCAGTGAAGCTCGGAGGCAGCAAATCTATGGCTACACCTTC.

The chain uses TRBV12-3 or TRBV12-4 and TRBJ1-6; D ambiguous. Trimming took off 1 base at V and 14 bases at J, with 12 bases between the two ends. This CDR3 region has 13 residues. The CDR3 spells CASSLVGSKTLHF. The CDR3 nucleotides read TGTGCCAGCAGTTTAGTCGGGTCGAAGACCCTCCACTTT.

This clone was seen only a few times. The chain employs TRBV11-3 and TRBJ2-1; 8 nucleotides align to TRBD1. J lost 6 bases, V lost 5 bases, and 12 bases had no gene match. This CDR3 has 16 amino acids. The V gene's germline CDR1 is SGHNT and CDR2 YENEEA. The CDR3 sequence: CASSPRRTGSGNEQFF. CDR3 bases: TGTGCCAGCAGCCCTAGGCGGACAGGGAGTGGCAATGAGCAGTTCTTC.

This chain joins TRBV19 and TRBJ1-5, with TRBD1 identical over 7 bases. From germline, CDR1 is LNHDA and CDR2 SQIVND (reference sequence). This CDR3 is 17 amino acids long. J lost 2 bases, V lost 3 bases, and 10 bases had no gene match. The DNA for the CDR3 is TGTGCCAGTAGTATGAGGCAGGGGGTAAGTGGCAATCAGCCCCAGCATTTT. It is translated as CASSMRQGVSGNQPQHF.

The rearrangement uses TRBV7-9 and TRBJ1-5, with 8 bases that match TRBD1. CDR1 is SEHNR, CDR2 FQNEAQ, per germline (reference sequence). This CDR3 has 14 residues. V dropped 5 bases and J dropped 6; count of bases not matched to a gene: 6. The DNA of the CDR3 is TGTGCCAGCAGCGACAGGGGCTCGGGTCAGCCCCAGCATTTT. It is translated as CASSDRGSGQPQHF.

This clone was found a few times. This chain uses TRBV6-5 with TRBJ2-2; possibly TRBD2 for D (6 bases). This CDR3 is built from 15 residues. Germline lookup yields CDR1 MNHEY and CDR2 SVGAGI. Trimming took off 5 bases at V and 4 bases at J, with 14 bases between the two ends. CDR3 sequence: CASSRTSRLTGELFF. The CDR3 DNA reads as TGTGCCAGCAGTCGCACTAGCAGACTCACCGGGGAGCTGTTTTTT.

The genes are TRBV29-1 and TRBJ1-5; the match to TRBD1 covers 11 bases. Germline CDR1 reads SQVTM; CDR2 reads ANQGSEA. Unmatched junction bases numbered 3, after V lost 1 base and J lost 4 bases. CDR3 length: 15 residues. The CDR3 region is CSVEVGQGGNQPQHF. In DNA, the CDR3 is TGCAGCGTTGAAGTGGGACAGGGGGGAAATCAGCCCCAGCATTTT.